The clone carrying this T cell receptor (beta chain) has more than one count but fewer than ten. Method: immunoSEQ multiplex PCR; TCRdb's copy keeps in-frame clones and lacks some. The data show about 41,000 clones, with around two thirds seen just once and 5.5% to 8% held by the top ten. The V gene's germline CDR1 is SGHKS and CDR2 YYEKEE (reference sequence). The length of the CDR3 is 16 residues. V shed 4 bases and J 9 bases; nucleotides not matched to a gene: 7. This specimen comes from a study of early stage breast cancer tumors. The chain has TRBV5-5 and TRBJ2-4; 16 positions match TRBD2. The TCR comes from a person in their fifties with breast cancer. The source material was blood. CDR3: CASSHGTSGRGGIQYF. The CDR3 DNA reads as TGTGCCAGCAGCCATGGGACTAGCGGGAGGGGAGGCATTCAGTACTTC.